This T cell receptor (beta chain) was observed in a study of blood T cells in healthy people across ages. Trimming cost V 0 bases and J 8 bases, with 22 bases left between them. CDR3 size: 18 residues. Germline V lookup: CDR1 LGHDT, CDR2 YNNKEL (reference sequence). A second PCR, run for about 7 to 12 cycles, used a sample-barcoded 5' primer plus a J-beta primer mix. Each CDR3 protein gets one entry after TCRdb re-called the 5' RACE reads with MiXCR. The sample consists of 650,000 to 1,000,000 distinct CDR3 sequences, roughly 35% of them appearing once. The sequenced sample was blood. This sequence was found in a man younger than 35 in good health. The rearrangement links TRBV3-1 to TRBJ1-4, with a tentative D call TRBD1 (6 bases). The CDR3 DNA is TGTGCCAGCAGCCAAGATGGGCGACCAGGGGCCCTTGGGGAAAAACTGTTTTTT. The encoded protein is CASSQDGRPGALGEKLFF.